This T cell receptor beta chain was sequenced in a study of human T cells and chemical hapten exposure. Study details: Alopecia areata, totalis or universalis was found in mostly female patients.

The ends were cut back, 4 bases at V and 6 bases at J, with 18 bases in the middle. Germline V gene lookup returns CDR1 SNHLY and CDR2 FYNNEI. This CDR3 region has 15 residues. Time point in this sample: patch test 1, 2 weeks after DPC sensitization. Treatment defined: therapeutic diphenylcyclopropenone sensitization with weekly scalp DPC. TCRdb ran MiXCR on the RACE reads and lists one entry per CDR3 protein. This table has approximately 80,000 distinct CDR3 sequences, over 6% appearing once. The source material was whole blood, sampled in connection with sensitization to the hapten diphenylcyclopropenone (DPC). The V gene is TRBV2, the J gene TRBJ1-1; the D is unclear. The sequence derives from a woman between 25 and 40 years old with alopecia areata. Some clones in this sample may be carry-over from other donors' samples. The CDR3 spells CASSGARKREAEAFF. DNA for the CDR3: TGTGCCAGCAGTGGGGCCAGAAAACGTGAAGCTGAAGCTTTCTTT.